The 3 T cell receptor beta chains listed next were all sequenced from one sample in a study of blood T cell repertoires in COVID-19. Profiled with immunoSEQ multiplex PCR; TCRdb holds only in-frame clones, not every one. Here the sample spans 250,000 to 350,000 clones, around 89% being singletons. What was sequenced was peripheral blood. These receptors came from a man aged 30-40 years with acute or convalescent COVID-19.

The chain couples TRBV6-5 to TRBJ1-2, with TRBD1 as a possible D gene (6 bases). Trimming left V 2 bases short and J 4 bases short, with 11 bases between. CDR3 length: 14 residues. Per the germline V gene, CDR1 is MNHEY and CDR2 is SVGAGI. This CDR3 reads CASSYGGSIYGYTF. CDR3 in DNA: TGTGCCAGCAGTTACGGGGGCTCCATCTATGGCTACACCTTC.

This chain links TRBV28 with TRBJ1-2; tentative D call: TRBD1 (5 bases). The germline V and J ends were trimmed by 6 bases and 3 bases, with 26 bases remaining between them. Germline V gives CDR1 MDHEN, CDR2 SYDVKM. This CDR3 comprises 18 residues. This chain's CDR3 is CASRPPGLRPSTYYGYTF. The CDR3 DNA sequence: TGTGCCAGCAGGCCACCGGGACTGAGACCATCCACCTACTATGGCTACACCTTC.

The rearrangement links TRBV18 to TRBJ1-3; 8 bases fit TRBD1. V lost 6 bases to trimming and J lost 0 bases; unmatched junction nucleotides: 4. Germline assignment: CDR1 KGHSH and CDR2 LQKENI. This CDR3 spans 15 amino acids. CDR3 sequence: CASSATGDSGNTIYF. CDR3 DNA: TGTGCCAGCTCGGCGACAGGGGACTCTGGAAACACCATATATTTT.